Presented here are 26 T cell receptor beta chains from one specimen sequenced in a study of vaccination and CD4 T cells after COVID-19. No antigens are known for them. Treatment reported: approximately 9-day PBMC culture with coronavirus spike peptide pools or control peptides (ViraFEST assay). Sequencing of cultured CD4+ T cell DNA used the Oncomine TCR Beta short-read assay. TCRdb re-called the PCR reads with MiXCR, one entry per CDR3 protein. The sample lists thousands of distinct CDR3 sequences, under 70% seen once, with 40% to 50% in the top ten. The sequenced sample consisted of CD4+ T cells from blood, cultured in vitro. These receptors originate from a human donor who had recovered from COVID-19.

This clonotype has only a few counts. The CDR3 nucleotides are TGTGCCAGCAGTTTTCGGCAAACCGCTCAGCCCCAGCATTTT. Protein: CASSFRQTAQPQHF. The V gene is TRBV27, the J gene TRBJ1-5; D is uncertain. Germline V CDR1 and CDR2: MNHEY, SMNVEV (reference sequence). This CDR3 is 14 amino acids long. Trimming shortened V by 3 bases and J by 6 bases, and 12 bases separated the two germline ends.

The sample holds a few counts of this clonotype. CDR3 bases: TGTGCCAGCAGCCAGCTACTAGCGGGGGGCTACGAGCAGTACTTC. Its translation is CASSQLLAGGYEQYF. This chain joins TRBV4-2 and TRBJ2-7; 12 bases are a match to TRBD2. The germline gives CDR1 LGHNA, CDR2 YNFKEQ. J was trimmed by 3 bases and V by 3 bases; bases with no gene match: 3. CDR3 length equals 15 residues.

In its sample, this clonotype was seen a few times. The chain has TRBV6-1 and TRBJ1-6; D gene unclear. Looked up from germline, CDR1 is MNHNS and CDR2 is SASEGT. The CDR3 is made up of 13 amino acids. The germline V and J ends were trimmed by 1 base and 8 bases, with 6 bases remaining between them. In DNA form, the CDR3 reads TGTGCCAGCAGTGAAGAAAGGGATTCACCCCTCCACTTT. Translated: CASSEERDSPLHF.

CDR3 sequence (DNA): TGCAGTGCTAGATCTGGGACAACCGGGGAGCTGTTTTTT. Encoded protein: CSARSGTTGELFF. The chain recombines TRBV20-1 with TRBJ2-2; TRBD1 might be the D (6 bases). The CDR3 spans 13 residues. V lost 2 bases to trimming and J lost 5 bases, with 9 bases between them. CDR1 and CDR2 from the germline V gene are DFQATT and SNEGSKA (reference sequence).

V and J are TRBV7-2 and TRBJ1-1; TRBD1 aligns across 7 bases. V lost 3 bases, J lost 7 bases, and 5 bases stayed unmatched. CDR3 length equals 13 residues. Germline CDR1 reads SGHTA; CDR2 reads FQGNSA. The CDR3 bases are TGTGCCAGCAGCTTTACCGGGACAGTTGAAGCTTTCTTT. Residues: CASSFTGTVEAFF.

The rearrangement links TRBV28 to TRBJ1-2; possibly TRBD1 for D (6 bases). The CDR3 sequence is 15 residues long. Germline V CDR1 and CDR2: MDHEN, SYDVKM. V shed 2 bases and J shed 4 bases, with 14 bases lying between them. The DNA of the CDR3 is TGTGCCAGCAGTTTACAGGACAGCCTCACCTATGGCTACACCTTC. The encoded protein is CASSLQDSLTYGYTF.

The J gene is TRBJ2-3, the V gene TRBV19; 9 nucleotides agree with TRBD1. Germline values: CDR1 LNHDA, CDR2 SQIVND (reference sequence). V was pared by 3 bases and J by 9 bases, with 10 bases of the junction left unmatched. This CDR3 has 15 amino acids. DNA of the CDR3: TGTGCCAGTAGTATGACCGGGACAGGGAGTTTGACGCAGTATTTT. It yields the protein CASSMTGTGSLTQYF.

CDR3 coding DNA: TGTGCCAGCAGCGTAAACGGCCTTGGGACAGAGACCCAGTACTTC. Translated: CASSVNGLGTETQYF. The J gene is TRBJ2-5, the V gene TRBV7-3, with D perhaps assigned TRBD1 or TRBD2 (5 bases each). V was clipped by 5 bases and J by 4 bases, with 17 bases between them. This CDR3 is 15 amino acids long. Germline V gene sequence: CDR1 SGHTA, CDR2 FQGTGA. Full variable domain (missing parts from reference TRBV7-3 and TRBJ2-5): GAGVSQTPSNKVTEKGKYVELRCDPISGHTALYWYRQSLGQGPEFLIYFQGTGAADDSGLPNDRFFAVRPEGSVSTLKIQRTERGDSAVYLCASSVNGLGTETQYFGPGTRLLVL.

The chain combines TRBV2 with TRBJ2-7; tentatively, D is TRBD1 or TRBD2 (5 bases each). The CDR3 extends over 15 amino acids. Germline CDR1 reads SNHLY; CDR2 reads FYNNEI. Trimming took off 6 bases at V and 0 bases at J, with 15 bases between the two ends. CDR3 bases: TGTGCCAGCAGGAACGGGGCAGGGAGCTCCTACGAGCAGTACTTC. Translation: CASRNGAGSSYEQYF.

The gene calls are TRBV11-2 and TRBJ2-5; D perhaps matches TRBD2 (6 bases). This CDR3 has 13 amino acids. The germline V gene encodes CDR1 SGHAT and CDR2 FQNNGV. V was pared by 4 bases and J by 7 bases, with 13 bases between. As DNA, the CDR3 is TGTGCCAGCAGCTCAGGGATGGGAGGGACCCAGTACTTC. Its translation is CASSSGMGGTQYF.

This clonotype is medium-sized in the sample. V and J are TRBV7-9 and TRBJ2-5; D remains ambiguous. This CDR3 spans 12 amino acids. The germline CDR1 and CDR2 sequences are SEHNR and FQNEAQ (reference sequence). Trimming removed 2 bases from V and 5 bases from J, with 6 bases in between. The CDR3 protein is CASSLTAETQYF. CDR3 bases: TGTGCCAGCAGCTTAACTGCGGAGACCCAGTACTTC.

The V and J genes are TRBV20-1 and TRBJ2-2; D possibly corresponds to TRBD1 (5 bases). V dropped 2 bases and J dropped 4 bases, with 11 bases sitting between them. Germline CDR1 and CDR2: DFQATT and SNEGSKA (reference sequence). This CDR3 is built from 14 residues. CDR3 residues: CSARSPQGTGELFF. CDR3 in DNA: TGCAGTGCTAGAAGCCCTCAGGGCACCGGGGAGCTGTTTTTT.

The chain uses TRBV19 and TRBJ2-3; the match to TRBD1 covers 8 bases. Trimming cost V 3 bases and J 1 base; bases outside gene matches: 6. The CDR3 contains 16 residues. Germline V gene data show CDR1 as LNHDA and CDR2 as SQIVND (reference sequence). The CDR3 sequence: CASSILPGQGTDTQYF. As DNA, the CDR3 is TGTGCCAGTAGTATCCTTCCGGGACAGGGCACAGATACGCAGTATTTT.

The V call is TRBV9, the J call TRBJ1-1, with a possible D match to TRBD1 (5 bases). This CDR3 spans 13 amino acids. Deletions cut 4 bases from V and 8 bases from J, with 15 bases between. Germline V gene lookup returns CDR1 SGDLS and CDR2 YYNGEE. CDR3 loop: CASSPKGEREAFF. In DNA, the CDR3 is TGTGCCAGCAGCCCCAAAGGGGAGCGGGAAGCTTTCTTT.

The V gene is TRBV20-1, the J gene TRBJ2-5, with D maybe TRBD2 (6 bases). V shed 1 base and J shed 7 bases, with 28 bases lying between them. The CDR3 spans 18 residues. Germline V gene sequence: CDR1 DFQATT, CDR2 SNEGSKA (reference sequence). Here the CDR3 reads CSARGGAGVSAFEATQYF. CDR3 bases: TGCAGTGCTAGAGGCGGGGCCGGGGTCTCTGCGTTCGAGGCGACCCAGTACTTC.

J is TRBJ2-7 and V is TRBV21-1. TRBV21-1 is an annotated pseudogene. The CDR3 is 12 amino acids. CDR3 coding DNA: TGTGCAAAGAAAGAGAATCCCCACGAGCAGTACTTC. This sequence encodes CAKKENPHEQYF.

This sequence joins TRBV4-1 and TRBJ2-5, with 8 bases identical to TRBD1. V lost 5 bases and J lost 3; bases outside the gene matches: 20. Germline values: CDR1 MGHRA, CDR2 YSYEKL. CDR3 size: 19 residues. CDR3 sequence reads: CASSEWGLNSGGAEETQYF. In nucleotides, the CDR3 is TGCGCCAGCAGCGAATGGGGACTTAACTCAGGGGGCGCAGAAGAGACCCAGTACTTC.

The chain joins TRBV7-6 to TRBJ1-4; tentative D call: TRBD1 (5 bases). The CDR3 has 15 residues. Germline values: CDR1 SGHVS, CDR2 FNYEAQ. Trimming removed 1 base from V and 10 bases from J, with 16 bases in between. The CDR3 nucleotides read TGTGCCAGCAGCTTAGAACCATTGGGGAGGGGAAAACTGTTTTTT. Its translation: CASSLEPLGRGKLFF. Variable domain in full (rest from reference TRBV7-6 and TRBJ1-4): GAGVSQSPRYKVTKRGQDVALRCDPISGHVSLYWYRQALGQGPEFLTYFNYEAQQDKSGLPNDRFSAERPEGSISTLTIQRTEQRDSAMYRCASSLEPLGRGKLFFGSGTQLSVL.

In its sample, this clonotype was seen a few times. The chain is built from TRBV27 and TRBJ1-2, with no clear D. Germline CDR1 MNHEY, CDR2 SMNVEV (reference sequence). The length of the CDR3 is 15 residues. V was shortened by 8 bases and J by 2 bases, with 18 bases between the two germline ends. The CDR3 bases are TGTGCCAGCTGGATAGCTCGGGCCACCAACTATGGCTACACCTTC. This sequence encodes CASWIARATNYGYTF.

The chain recombines TRBV7-8 with TRBJ2-7; TRBD1 matches 9 bases. Looked up from germline, CDR1 is SGHVS and CDR2 is FQNEAQ. CDR3 length: 13 residues. The V segment lost 7 bases and the J segment 3 bases; nucleotides outside the gene matches: 4. This CDR3 is CASKEDRGYEQYF. The CDR3 nucleotides read TGTGCCAGCAAGGAGGACAGGGGCTACGAGCAGTACTTC.

This sequence joins TRBV20-1 and TRBJ1-2; TRBD1 is a possible D gene (6 bases). Per germline, CDR1 DFQATT and CDR2 SNEGSKA (reference sequence). Trimming took 4 bases from V and 3 from J, leaving 9 bases between them. There are 12 residues in the CDR3. CDR3 coding DNA: TGCAGTGCTACAGGGGCGGACTATGGCTACACCTTC. Its translation: CSATGADYGYTF.

Written as DNA, the CDR3 is TGCGCCAGCAGCCAAGATCTAAAAGAGACCCAGTACTTC. It translates to CASSQDLKETQYF. V gene TRBV4-1 combines with J gene TRBJ2-5; no reliable D call. The CDR3 extends over 13 amino acids. The ends were cut back, 0 bases at V and 3 bases at J, with 5 bases in the middle. CDR1 and CDR2 from the germline V gene are MGHRA and YSYEKL.

The genes are TRBV7-9 and TRBJ2-5, with D possibly TRBD1 on 5 matching bases. V was cut by 2 bases and J by 1 base, with 20 bases left in between. Germline CDR1 SEHNR, CDR2 FQNEAQ (reference sequence). This CDR3 is 18 amino acids long. CDR3 DNA sequence: TGTGCCAGCAGCTTACGGTGGGGCGGCGGCGAAACCCAAGAGACCCAGTACTTC. Translated, it gives CASSLRWGGGETQETQYF.

J is TRBJ1-1 and V is TRBV6-5; D is unresolved. V lost 2 bases and J 5 bases, leaving 9 bases between the germline ends. The CDR3 sequence is 13 residues long. The germline V gene encodes CDR1 MNHEY and CDR2 SVGAGI. As DNA, the CDR3 is TGTGCCAGCAGTTACGTTCGGGGTACTGAAGCTTTCTTT. Protein: CASSYVRGTEAFF.

The gene calls are TRBV2 and TRBJ2-3; 12 bases align to TRBD2. The CDR3 runs to 15 residues. Trimming removed 4 bases from V and 5 bases from J; junction bases left unmatched: 4. Looked up from germline, CDR1 is SNHLY and CDR2 is FYNNEI. This CDR3 reads CASSVLAGGIDTQYF. The DNA for the CDR3 is TGTGCCAGCAGTGTCCTAGCGGGGGGGATAGATACGCAGTATTTT.

CDR3 bases: TGCAGTGCTAGAGGGGGGTTCGGCAGCGGGAGGGGATTGGTCGACGAGCAGTACTTC. It codes for CSARGGFGSGRGLVDEQYF. J is TRBJ2-7 and V is TRBV20-1, with TRBD2 matching 10 bases. The V segment lost 1 base and the J segment 5 bases; nucleotides outside the gene matches: 20. From germline, CDR1 is DFQATT and CDR2 SNEGSKA (reference sequence). This CDR3 has 19 residues.